This T cell receptor (beta chain) emerged from a study of blood T cell repertoires in COVID-19 (dated by TCRdb to 2019 to 2021). Background for the entire study: The collaborator samples originated in the United States, Italy and Spain and spanned the acute and convalescent phases of COVID-19. Sample metadata almost always included a de-identified subject ID, COVID-19 status, age in years and sex. The samples were drawn from two sources: the first 160 participants of the ongoing ImmuneRACE study, and over 950 subjects contributed by 6 global collaborators. The repertoires were released in a freely available public database meant as a resource for research on the immune response to SARS-CoV-2. The dataset comprised deeply sampled blood TCRbeta repertoires from subjects exposed to, actively infected with, or recovered from COVID-19. The material from the prospective study consisted of cDNA or gDNA derived from T cells, B-cell-depleted T cells, or PBMCs. Where available, HLA class I and class II types were taken from metadata supplied by the sample provider and were not determined by assay-based typing. The study at large found these results: The quantity of clinical and demographic metadata differed by source and by participant and was supplied without curation.

Trimming takes 0 bases off V and 4 bases off J; junction bases not matched to a gene: 6. The CDR1 and CDR2 encoded by the germline V gene are SGHRS and YFSETQ. The CDR3 has 15 amino acids, counting the end cysteine and phenylalanine. Only the CDR3 DNA stays, 45 bases, in frame from base 1. In the prospective study, participants were roughly 18 to 100 years old, resided in about 25 geographic areas of the United States, and were enrolled through a virtual design. To assign participants to cohorts, the prospective study relied on clinical history that participants themselves reported in a screening survey and a study questionnaire. ImmuneRACE Cohort 3 recovered participants were defined by two consecutive negative NP/OP PCR tests, healthcare professional clearance, or symptom resolution. Each participant in the prospective study had whole blood, serum and a nasopharyngeal or oropharyngeal swab collected by mobile phlebotomists. Over a roughly 2-month period, participants in the prospective study had the option of providing additional blood draws and questionnaires. Prospective study blood samples were shipped either frozen or at room temperature before DNA extraction.

The immunoSEQ Assay, a bias-controlled multiplex PCR, was used to amplify TCRbeta CDR3 regions from genomic DNA. The original pipeline was this. Nucleated cell counts per sample were estimated from amplification of reference gene primers within the assay. To quantify the absolute abundance of each unique TCRbeta CDR3 rearrangement, sequence reads were collapsed and filtered. Productive Simpson clonality was computed per sample as the square root of Simpson's diversity index over productive rearrangements. Here the immuneACCESS table is served through TCRdb, limited to in-frame sequences with V and J called. Missing clones are a known gap in these copies; in checked studies unresolved V genes cover under half, and the rest lacks a known reason. V and J calls and clone size are as listed in that table; D and trimming were resolved from the DNA. This sample comprises 140,000 to 150,000 clones, 87% of them detected only once. Of the sample, approximately 10% falls within the top ten clones.

About this clone: What this receptor recognizes is not known. The record has no base qualities; no much larger clone is one base away.

This chain joins TRBV5-1 to TRBJ2-7; 8 nucleotides in the junction match TRBD1. The sample comprised PBMCs or T cells enriched from blood (not recorded which). The sequence was collected from a man in his sixties who had recovered from COVID-19. The CDR3: CASSLEPGGEYEQYF. The DNA sequence is as follows: TGCGCCAGCAGCTTGGAGCCAGGGGGCGAATACGAGCAGTACTTC.